The 8 T cell receptor beta chains reported below all come from one sample, sequenced in a study of blood T cell repertoires in COVID-19. Clones were sequenced by immunoSEQ multiplex PCR, and TCRdb holds only the in-frame ones, with some missing. The sample consists of around 190,000 clones, roughly nine tenths of them appearing once. The sample consisted of peripheral blood. Source of these receptors: a young man with acute or convalescent COVID-19.

V gene TRBV11-2 combines with J gene TRBJ1-5; D perhaps matches TRBD1 (5 bases). There are 16 residues in the CDR3. The germline CDR1 and CDR2 sequences are SGHAT and FQNNGV. V shed 4 bases and J shed 0 bases, with 13 bases lying between them. This CDR3 is CASSSERRASNQPQHF. The CDR3 region has the DNA TGTGCCAGCAGCTCCGAACGCAGGGCTAGCAATCAGCCCCAGCATTTT.

The chain couples TRBV7-2 to TRBJ2-2; 9 positions agree with TRBD2. Germline CDR1 reads SGHTA; CDR2 reads FQGNSA. J was trimmed by 6 bases and V by 2 bases; bases with no gene match: 7. This CDR3 is built from 16 residues. The CDR3 sequence: CASSLKGGRAPGELFF. DNA of the CDR3: TGTGCCAGCAGCTTAAAAGGCGGGAGGGCCCCCGGGGAGCTGTTTTTT.

The J gene is TRBJ1-6, the V gene TRBV7-9, with TRBD1 matching 10 bases. This CDR3 comprises 15 residues. V gave up 5 bases and J gave up 7 bases; unmatched junction bases: 5. Germline CDR1 is SEHNR and CDR2 is FQNEAQ (reference sequence). The CDR3 loop reads CASSPDRGPNSPLHF. Written as DNA, the CDR3 is TGTGCCAGCAGCCCCGACAGGGGGCCGAATTCACCCCTCCACTTT. Complete variable domain (other parts from reference TRBV7-9 and TRBJ1-6): DTGVSQNPRHKITKRGQNVTFRCDPISEHNRLYWYRQTLGQGPEFLTYFQNEAQLEKSRLLSDRFSAERPKGSFSTLEIQRTEQGDSAMYLCASSPDRGPNSPLHFGNGTRLTVT.

The count of this clone is one. The chain joins TRBV7-9 to TRBJ1-5, with a weak D call TRBD1 (6 bases). Germline values: CDR1 SEHNR, CDR2 FQNEAQ (reference sequence). This CDR3 has 14 residues. V lost 7 bases, J lost 7 bases, and 17 bases lay in between. CDR3 residues: CASMGQGLGQPQHF. The CDR3 nucleotides are TGTGCCAGCATGGGTCAGGGGCTAGGGCAGCCCCAGCATTTT.

The V gene is TRBV7-8, the J gene TRBJ1-1; the D gene is possibly TRBD1 (6 bases). Germline loops: CDR1 SGHVS, CDR2 FQNEAQ. Trimming pared 3 bases from V and 12 bases from J, leaving 14 bases between. This CDR3 comprises 12 residues. CDR3 amino acids: CASSLKTGQSFF. In DNA, the CDR3 is TGTGCCAGCAGCTTGAAAACAGGGCAATCTTTCTTT. The full variable domain, rest sourced from reference TRBV7-8 and TRBJ1-1, is GAGVSQSPRYKVAKRGQDVALRCDPISGHVSLFWYQQALGQGPEFLTYFQNEAQLDKSGLPSDRFFAERPEGSVSTLKIQRTQQEDSAVYLCASSLKTGQSFFGQGTRLTVV.

V usage is TRBV5-1 and J usage is TRBJ2-7, with TRBD2 identical over 9 bases. After removal of 7 bases from V and 0 bases from J, the junction contained 8 bases not matched to a gene. Germline assignment: CDR1 SGHRS and CDR2 YFSETQ. CDR3 length: 15 residues. The DNA for the CDR3 is TGCGCCAGCGGAAACGGCGGGAGGGCCTCCTACGAGCAGTACTTC. Translated, it gives CASGNGGRASYEQYF.

V is TRBV11-2 and J is TRBJ1-1, with D perhaps matching TRBD1 (5 bases). Trimming shortened V by 2 bases and J by 5 bases, and 12 bases separated the two germline ends. The CDR3 sequence is 14 residues long. The germline V gene has CDR1 SGHAT and CDR2 FQNNGV. CDR3 coding DNA: TGTGCCAGCAGCTTACTCAGGGTCGAAACTGAAGCTTTCTTT. Translation gives CASSLLRVETEAFF.

This clone was seen once. The gene calls are TRBV19 and TRBJ2-1, with 9 bases fitting TRBD1. Per germline, CDR1 LNHDA and CDR2 SQIVND (reference sequence). The V segment lost 5 bases and the J segment 2 bases; nucleotides outside the gene matches: 4. This CDR3 has 15 amino acids. The CDR3 here is CASSGTGSPYNEQFF. The CDR3 DNA reads TGTGCCAGTAGTGGGACAGGGAGTCCCTACAATGAGCAGTTCTTC.